This TCR beta chain was recorded in a study of OX40 agonist ivuxolimab in advanced cancers. Overall study findings and caveats: Clonal expansion by week 6 occurred in CD4+ and CD8+ blood T cells (at 0.1 to 3.0 mg/kg).

In the case of this clone: Its antigen is as yet unknown.

Profiled with immunoSEQ multiplex PCR; TCRdb holds only in-frame clones, not every one. The profile shows tens of thousands of clones, around 85% of them singletons. The trim removed 2 bases at V and 0 bases at J, leaving 4 bases unmatched. The germline CDR1 and CDR2 sequences are SEHNR and FQNEAQ (reference sequence). The CDR3 extends over 16 amino acids. The chain couples TRBV7-9 to TRBJ2-1; 7 bases map to TRBD2. Sample: CD4+ or CD8+ T cells sorted from blood, taken in a trial of the OX40 agonist ivuxolimab. The sequence came from an adult with an advanced solid tumor such as melanoma, head and neck, liver or kidney cancer. For the CDR3, the DNA is TGTGCCAGCAGCTTAACTAGCGATAGCTCCTACAATGAGCAGTTCTTC. Translated, it gives CASSLTSDSSYNEQFF.